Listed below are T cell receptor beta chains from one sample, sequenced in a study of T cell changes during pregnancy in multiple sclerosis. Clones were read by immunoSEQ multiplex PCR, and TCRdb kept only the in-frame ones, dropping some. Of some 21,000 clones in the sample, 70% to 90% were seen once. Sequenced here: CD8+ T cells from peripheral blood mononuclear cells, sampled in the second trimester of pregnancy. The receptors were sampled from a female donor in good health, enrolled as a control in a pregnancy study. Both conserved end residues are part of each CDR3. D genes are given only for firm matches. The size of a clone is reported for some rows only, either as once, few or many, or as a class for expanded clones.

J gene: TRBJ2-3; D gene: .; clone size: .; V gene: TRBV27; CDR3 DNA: TGTGCCAGCAGTTGGGGCCTCGGGACTGATACGCAGTATTTT; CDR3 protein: CASSWGLGTDTQYF
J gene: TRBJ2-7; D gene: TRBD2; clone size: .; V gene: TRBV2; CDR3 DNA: TGTGCCAGCAGTGAAGGCCGGGGGGGTATTACCTACGAGCAGTACTTC; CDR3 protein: CASSEGRGGITYEQYF
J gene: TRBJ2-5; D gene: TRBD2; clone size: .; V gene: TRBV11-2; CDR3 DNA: TGTGCCAGCAGCATGACTAGCGGGAGGGCCGGAGAGACCCAGTACTTC; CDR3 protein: CASSMTSGRAGETQYF
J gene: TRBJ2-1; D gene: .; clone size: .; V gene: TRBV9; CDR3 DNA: TGTGCCAGCAGCGTTTCCTTGGGACTCCCTTCCTACAATGAGCAGTTCTTC; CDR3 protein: CASSVSLGLPSYNEQFF
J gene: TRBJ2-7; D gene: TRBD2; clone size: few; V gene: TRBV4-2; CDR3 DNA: TGTGCCAGCAGCCAAGATTCGGGGGGGCCCCCAACCTACGAGCAGTACTTC; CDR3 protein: CASSQDSGGPPTYEQYF
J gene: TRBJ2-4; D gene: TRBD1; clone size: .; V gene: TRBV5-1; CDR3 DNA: TGCGCCAGCAGCTTGGCAGGGGGCGAGGCCAAAAACATTCAGTACTTC; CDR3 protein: CASSLAGGEAKNIQYF
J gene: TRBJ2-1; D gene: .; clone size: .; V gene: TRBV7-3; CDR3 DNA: TGTGCCAGCAGCTTAACGGGAGGTGAGCAGTTCTTC; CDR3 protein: CASSLTGGEQFF
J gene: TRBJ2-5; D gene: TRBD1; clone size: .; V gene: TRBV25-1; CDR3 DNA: TGTGCCAGCAGTGGAGGACAGGGGGGGAAGGAGACCCAGTACTTC; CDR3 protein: CASSGGQGGKETQYF
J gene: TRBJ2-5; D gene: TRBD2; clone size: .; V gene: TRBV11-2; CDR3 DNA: TGTGCCAGCAGCTTACGGGCGGGGGGAGAGACCCAGTACTTC; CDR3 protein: CASSLRAGGETQYF
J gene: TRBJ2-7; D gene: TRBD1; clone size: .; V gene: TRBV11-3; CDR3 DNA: TGTGCCAGCAGCTTAGGGCAGGGGGATGGCTACGAGCAGTACTTC; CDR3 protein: CASSLGQGDGYEQYF
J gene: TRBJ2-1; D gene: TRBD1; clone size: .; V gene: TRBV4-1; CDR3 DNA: TGCGCCAGCAGCCAAGGGGACAGGGGGCATGAGCAGTTCTTC; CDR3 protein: CASSQGDRGHEQFF
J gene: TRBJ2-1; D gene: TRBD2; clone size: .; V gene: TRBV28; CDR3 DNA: TGTGCCAGCAGCCTCTGGACTAGCGGGGACGCCTACAATGAGCAGTTCTTC; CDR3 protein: CASSLWTSGDAYNEQFF
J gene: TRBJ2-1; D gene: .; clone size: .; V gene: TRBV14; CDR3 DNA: TGTGCCAGCAGCCAAGCGCGGTACAATGAGCAGTTCTTC; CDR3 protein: CASSQARYNEQFF
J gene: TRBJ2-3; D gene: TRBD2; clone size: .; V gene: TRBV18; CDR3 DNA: TGTGCCAGCTCACCGGGACTAGCGGGGGGGCTGACAGATACGCAGTATTTT; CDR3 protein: CASSPGLAGGLTDTQYF
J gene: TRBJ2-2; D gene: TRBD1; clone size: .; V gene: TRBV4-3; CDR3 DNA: TGCGCCAGCAGTGCAGGAGGGGACAGGGTCACCGGGGAGCTGTTTTTT; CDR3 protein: CASSAGGDRVTGELFF
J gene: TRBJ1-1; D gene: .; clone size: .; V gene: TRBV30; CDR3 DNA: TGTGCCTGGAGTCAAGGGGATATCGGAAACACTGAAGCTTTCTTT; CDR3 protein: CAWSQGDIGNTEAFF